The present TCR beta chain was sequenced within a study of blood T cell repertoires in COVID-19. Across the whole study: Sites in the United States, Italy and Spain provided acute and convalescent COVID-19 samples.

Data came from immunoSEQ multiplex PCR; TCRdb stores just in-frame clones and leaves some out. The table includes approximately 290,000 clones, 80% to 90% detected once. Germline CDR1 is SGHVS and CDR2 is FQNEAQ. The CDR3 extends over 13 amino acids. The V gene lost 4 bases and the J gene lost 4 bases, with 8 bases spanning the gap. The rearrangement joins TRBV7-8 to TRBJ1-5; a possible D gene is TRBD1 (5 bases). The clonotype originates from a woman aged 30 to 39 who had recovered from COVID-19. Sequencing was done on a sample of PBMCs or T cells enriched from blood (not recorded which). As DNA, the CDR3 is TGTGCCAGCAGCTACGACAGAAATCAGCCCCAGCATTTT. Translation: CASSYDRNQPQHF.